One sample yielded the 16 T cell receptor beta chains listed below, sequenced in a study of cytomegalovirus exposure and HLA in healthy donors. With 60 Vbeta and 13 Jbeta primers, the PCR was carried out. Sequencing was performed with immunoSEQ multiplex PCR; in TCRdb, only in-frame clones are kept and a portion is missing. The profile covers 85,000 to 130,000 clones, with more than 60% appearing a single time and around 5.8% taken by the ten largest. Sequencing input: PBMCs. Receptors were obtained from a woman between 45 and 60 years old in good health and CMV-seropositive.

The chain is built from TRBV27 and TRBJ1-5, with 8 bases aligning to TRBD1. Germline CDR1 and CDR2: MNHEY and SMNVEV (reference sequence). CDR3 length: 20 amino acids. Losses at the gene ends were 5 bases for V and 0 bases for J; bases not matched to a gene: 18. CDR3 protein: CASSPRGVRGPRYSNQPQHF. For the CDR3, the DNA is TGTGCCAGCAGTCCTAGGGGGGTCAGGGGGCCCAGATATAGCAATCAGCCCCAGCATTTT.

V usage is TRBV5-8 and J usage is TRBJ2-5; 9 nucleotides line up with TRBD1. The DNA end lines up better with TRBJ2-7; the J call may be wrong. The germline gives CDR1 SGHTS, CDR2 YDEGEE. This CDR3 contains 15 residues. The CDR3 region is CASSLGDRVFDEQYF. CDR3 bases: TGTGCCAGCAGCTTGGGGGACAGGGTTTTCGACGAGCAGTACTTC.

CDR3: CASSLSWGGAEKLFF. In nucleotides, the CDR3 is TGTGCCAGCAGTTTATCCTGGGGTGGGGCCGAAAAACTGTTTTTT. V usage is TRBV28 and J usage is TRBJ1-4; perhaps TRBD1 as D (5 bases). Trimming left V 1 base short and J 8 bases short, with 14 bases between. The V gene's germline CDR1 is MDHEN and CDR2 SYDVKM. CDR3 size: 15 residues. Using reference TRBV28 and TRBJ1-4 for the parts outside the CDR3, the full variable domain is DVKVTQSSRYLVKRTGEKVFLECVQDMDHENMFWYRQDPGLGLRLIYFSYDVKMKEKGDIPEGYSVSREKKERFSLILESASTNQTSMYLCASSLSWGGAEKLFFGSGTQLSVL.

This rearrangement joins TRBV6-5 to TRBJ1-2; possibly TRBD1 for D (5 bases). Germline loops: CDR1 MNHEY, CDR2 SVGAGI. V was clipped by 6 bases and J by 3 bases, with 11 bases between them. There are 13 residues in the CDR3. The CDR3 spells CASSPTGDYGYTF. DNA for the CDR3: TGTGCCAGCAGCCCAACGGGGGACTATGGCTACACCTTC.

The chain joins TRBV6-1 to TRBJ2-7, with 12 positions matching TRBD2. Germline CDR1 MNHNS, CDR2 SASEGT. CDR3 size: 15 residues. V gave up 6 bases and J gave up 2 bases; unmatched junction bases: 5. The CDR3 nucleotides are TGTGCCAGCAGCACGGGACTAGCGGGTCCCTACGAGCAGTACTTC. Its translation is CASSTGLAGPYEQYF.

V and J are TRBV9 and TRBJ1-6, with D unresolved. Germline values: CDR1 SGDLS, CDR2 YYNGEE. The CDR3 loop spans 14 amino acids. Trimming stripped 0 bases from V and 8 bases from J, with 9 bases between. This CDR3 is CASSVASKHSPLHF. Here the CDR3 DNA reads TGTGCCAGCAGCGTAGCGTCGAAGCATTCACCCCTCCACTTT.

The chain combines TRBV5-4 with TRBJ2-1, with 8 nucleotides matching TRBD2. V lost 3 bases, J lost 7 bases, and 9 bases stayed unmatched. The CDR3 extends over 15 amino acids. CDR1 is SGHNT, CDR2 YYREEE, per germline (reference sequence). The CDR3, as DNA: TGTGCCAGCAGCTCCGGGGGGGGCTCGAGGAATGAGCAGTTCTTC. Protein: CASSSGGGSRNEQFF.

The rearrangement links TRBV5-1 to TRBJ2-3; TRBD2 is a possible D gene (7 bases). V dropped 2 bases and J dropped 4 bases, with 14 bases sitting between them. Germline V gene lookup returns CDR1 SGHRS and CDR2 YFSETQ. The CDR3 is 15 residues long. CDR3 DNA sequence: TGCGCCAGCAGCTTAGGGGGGGCGGACGCAGATACGCAGTATTTT. Its protein is CASSLGGADADTQYF.

The genes are TRBV15 and TRBJ2-1; D possibly corresponds to TRBD2 (5 bases). Germline CDR1 is LNHNV and CDR2 is YYDKDF (reference sequence). V lost 3 bases to trimming and J lost 8 bases, with 8 bases between them. The CDR3 spans 12 residues. CDR3 residues: CATSRPRDEQFF. CDR3 DNA sequence: TGTGCCACCAGCAGGCCGCGGGATGAGCAGTTCTTC.

This clone appeared a single time. The genes are TRBV7-7 and TRBJ2-5, with TRBD2 matching 8 bases. Germline lookup yields CDR1 SSHAT and CDR2 FNYEAQ (reference sequence). V was clipped by 2 bases and J by 4 bases; unmatched bases: 6. CDR3 length equals 15 residues. In DNA, the CDR3 is TGTGCCAGCAGCTTAAGCGGGGCGGGGGGAGAGACCCAGTACTTC. This encodes CASSLSGAGGETQYF.

The chain employs TRBV4-1 and TRBJ1-1, with D perhaps matching TRBD1 (5 bases). V lost 0 bases and J lost 0, with 14 bases in between. Germline CDR1 is MGHRA and CDR2 is YSYEKL. This CDR3 has 17 amino acids. This chain's CDR3 is CASSQDAGPNMNTEAFF. The DNA of the CDR3 is TGCGCCAGCAGCCAAGATGCAGGGCCAAATATGAACACTGAAGCTTTCTTT.

The rearrangement uses TRBV28 and TRBJ1-4; 8 bases fit TRBD1. The CDR3 loop spans 17 amino acids. CDR1 and CDR2 from the germline V gene are MDHEN and SYDVKM. Trimming removed 5 bases from V and 4 bases from J; junction bases left unmatched: 12. Here the CDR3 reads CASSPPGQELINEKLFF. The DNA of the CDR3 is TGTGCCAGCAGTCCACCGGGACAGGAGCTCATTAATGAAAAACTGTTTTTT. Looking up the rest from reference TRBV28 and TRBJ1-4 gives the full variable domain: DVKVTQSSRYLVKRTGEKVFLECVQDMDHENMFWYRQDPGLGLRLIYFSYDVKMKEKGDIPEGYSVSREKKERFSLILESASTNQTSMYLCASSPPGQELINEKLFFGSGTQLSVL.

The chain combines TRBV27 with TRBJ1-5; 11 nucleotides agree with TRBD1. Germline V gene data show CDR1 as MNHEY and CDR2 as SMNVEV (reference sequence). This CDR3 comprises 15 residues. Losses at the gene ends were 5 bases for V and 5 bases for J; bases not matched to a gene: 5. CDR3 in amino acids: CASSLGQGADQPQHF. The CDR3 bases are TGTGCCAGCAGTCTAGGACAGGGGGCTGATCAGCCCCAGCATTTT.

This clone occurred a few times. CDR3 bases: TGTGCCACCGCCCCCGAGGGCAATCAGCCCCAGCATTTT. It translates to CATAPEGNQPQHF. This rearrangement joins TRBV6-1 to TRBJ1-5; D is uncertain. Germline V gene sequence: CDR1 MNHNS, CDR2 SASEGT. V gave up 10 bases and J gave up 2 bases, with 12 bases separating them. The CDR3 covers 13 residues.

The gene calls are TRBV5-6 and TRBJ2-1; a weak D match, TRBD2 (7 bases). The length of the CDR3 is 13 residues. Germline CDR1 reads SGHDT; CDR2 reads YYEEEE. Between the trimmed V and J ends, which lost 6 bases and 2 bases, there was a span of 9 bases. The CDR3 nucleotides are TGTGCCAGCAAAGGGGGGGCCTACAATGAGCAGTTCTTC. Its translation is CASKGGAYNEQFF.

The gene calls are TRBV5-1 and TRBJ1-1, with unresolved D. Trimming removed 2 bases at V and 3 bases at J, with 11 bases between. Germline-derived CDR1 and CDR2 are SGHRS and YFSETQ. This CDR3 contains 14 residues. This chain's CDR3 is CASSFIGRDTEAFF. In nucleotides, the CDR3 is TGCGCCAGCAGCTTTATAGGGAGGGACACTGAAGCTTTCTTT.